Shown below are 8 T cell receptor beta chains from a single sample sequenced in a study of identical twins. TCRdb analysed the 5' RACE reads with MiXCR anew, one entry per CDR3 protein. This sample has about 810,000 distinct CDR3 sequences, with more than 9% found just once. In addition, the sample was reused for a study of yellow fever vaccine responses in identical twins.

Input material: PBMCs. The receptors here all came from a woman in her late teens or twenties in good health.

The chain carries TRBV4-1 and TRBJ2-7; the match to TRBD2 covers 10 bases. This CDR3 comprises 15 residues. Trimming removed 4 bases from V and 3 bases from J; junction bases left unmatched: 6. Germline V gene data show CDR1 as MGHRA and CDR2 as YSYEKL. The CDR3 is CASSLASGSNYEQYF. In nucleotides, the CDR3 is TGCGCCAGCAGCCTTGCTAGCGGGAGTAACTACGAGCAGTACTTC.

The V gene is TRBV20-1, the J gene TRBJ2-3; D is tentatively TRBD1 or TRBD2 (5 bases each). Trimming stripped 5 bases from V and 2 bases from J, with 14 bases between. The CDR3 consists of 14 residues. Germline loops: CDR1 DFQATT, CDR2 SNEGSKA (reference sequence). In DNA form, the CDR3 reads TGCAGTGCTGTCGGGACCAAGAACACAGATACGCAGTATTTT. Protein sequence: CSAVGTKNTDTQYF.

This clonotype was counted ten times or more. V usage is TRBV3-1 and J usage is TRBJ2-2; tentatively, D is TRBD1 (5 bases). The CDR3 covers 14 residues. Germline CDR1 reads LGHDT; CDR2 reads YNNKEL (reference sequence). V dropped 1 base and J dropped 2 bases, with 5 bases sitting between them. CDR3 sequence: CASSQGTNTGELFF. CDR3 nucleotides: TGTGCCAGCAGCCAAGGGACAAACACCGGGGAGCTGTTTTTT.

The sample holds many counts of this clonotype. The V and J genes are TRBV12-3 or TRBV12-4 and TRBJ1-4; D may be TRBD1 (5 bases). V was clipped by 3 bases and J by 7 bases, with 12 bases between them. The CDR3 length is 14 residues. The CDR3 here is CASSLLAGSEKLFF. The CDR3 region has the DNA TGTGCCAGCAGTTTGTTAGCAGGGAGTGAAAAACTGTTTTTT.

This clonotype was counted at least ten times. This chain joins TRBV6-5 and TRBJ1-2, with 7 bases lining up with TRBD1. Germline V gene sequence: CDR1 MNHEY, CDR2 SVGAGI. The CDR3 covers 12 residues. Unmatched junction bases numbered 1, after V lost 2 bases and J lost 7 bases. The CDR3 loop is CASSYTGVGYTF. The CDR3, as DNA: TGTGCCAGCAGTTACACAGGGGTTGGCTACACCTTC.

This clonotype has ten or more counts. J is TRBJ1-2 and V is TRBV18; D is unresolved. The germline V gene has CDR1 KGHSH and CDR2 LQKENI. This CDR3 region has 11 residues. V was trimmed by 2 bases and J by 6 bases, leaving 4 bases between them. For the CDR3, the DNA is TGTGCCAGCTCACCAGGTCATGGCTACACCTTC. It codes for CASSPGHGYTF.

This clonotype was observed a handful of times. The rearrangement joins TRBV10-3 to TRBJ1-6; 8 bases are shared with TRBD1. The CDR3 has 14 amino acids. From germline, CDR1 is ENHRY and CDR2 SYGVKD. V lost 4 bases to trimming and J lost 7 bases; unmatched junction nucleotides: 3. DNA for the CDR3: TGTGCCATCAGTGGACAGGGGTGGAATTCACCCCTCCACTTT. It yields the protein CAISGQGWNSPLHF.

This clonotype has more than one count but fewer than ten. The genes are TRBV2 and TRBJ2-5, with a tentative D call TRBD2 (5 bases). Germline values: CDR1 SNHLY, CDR2 FYNNEI. V was cut by 8 bases and J by 1 base, with 5 bases left in between. This CDR3 region has 11 residues. The CDR3 DNA sequence: TGTGCCAGCGGGAGCCAAGAGACCCAGTACTTC. This gives the protein CASGSQETQYF.